The 8 T cell receptor beta chains in this list originate from one sample, sequenced in a study of blood T cell repertoires in COVID-19. TCRdb's copy holds only in-frame clones and misses some; the assay was immunoSEQ multiplex PCR. The profile shows over 25,000 clones, 75% to 85% of them singletons. Material: peripheral blood. The receptors stem from a man aged 60 to 69 with active COVID-19.

V is TRBV18 and J is TRBJ2-1; 10 bases align to TRBD2. The germline CDR1 and CDR2 sequences are KGHSH and LQKENI. This CDR3 is built from 17 residues. Germline trimming cut 2 bases from V and 1 base from J; bases unmatched to any gene: 5. Here the CDR3 reads CASSPIPGLASYNEQFF. The CDR3 nucleotides are TGTGCCAGCTCACCAATCCCGGGACTAGCGTCCTACAATGAGCAGTTCTTC.

The chain combines TRBV19 with TRBJ2-3, with 8 bases that match TRBD1. This CDR3 is built from 15 residues. The J segment lost 0 bases and the V segment lost 4 bases, leaving 3 bases of the junction unmatched. CDR1 is LNHDA, CDR2 SQIVND, per germline (reference sequence). For the CDR3, the DNA is TGTGCCAGTAGTACGACAGGGGCTAGCACAGATACGCAGTATTTT. This codes for CASSTTGASTDTQYF.

The rearrangement links TRBV28 to TRBJ1-2; TRBD1 matches at 8 bases. Germline V lookup: CDR1 MDHEN, CDR2 SYDVKM. The trim removed 2 bases at V and 4 bases at J, leaving 6 bases unmatched. The CDR3 length is 15 residues. The CDR3 DNA reads TGTGCCAGCAGTTTAGAAAGGACAGGGTCCTATGGCTACACCTTC. It is translated as CASSLERTGSYGYTF.

This clone appeared a single time. The chain recombines TRBV5-1 with TRBJ2-1; 12 nucleotides agree with TRBD2. The germline gives CDR1 SGHRS, CDR2 YFSETQ. The V gene end was trimmed by 1 base and the J gene end by 2 bases; junction bases not matched to a gene: 4. The CDR3 sequence is 17 residues long. The DNA for the CDR3 is TGCGCCAGCAGCTTGAGGGCTAGCGGGAGGGCCTACAATGAGCAGTTCTTC. Translated, it gives CASSLRASGRAYNEQFF.

The chain joins TRBV5-6 to TRBJ2-7; 12 nucleotides agree with TRBD2. The CDR3 spans 15 residues. V lost 5 bases and J lost 3; bases outside the gene matches: 6. In germline, CDR1 is SGHDT, CDR2 YYEEEE. Written as DNA, the CDR3 is TGTGCCAGCAGTACCGGGACTAGCGGGTACTACGAGCAGTACGTC. Translation gives CASSTGTSGYYEQYV.

The chain links TRBV12-5 to TRBJ2-7, with D perhaps TRBD1 (6 bases). Germline values: CDR1 LGHNT, CDR2 FRNRAP. The CDR3 has 16 amino acids. V was trimmed by 0 bases and J by 2 bases, leaving 14 bases between them. CDR3 nucleotides: TGTGCTAGTGGTTTGGTAACAAACAGGGAACCCTACGAGCAGTACTTC. It is translated as CASGLVTNREPYEQYF.

V gene TRBV5-1 combines with J gene TRBJ2-1, with 11 bases matching TRBD2. This CDR3 has 16 residues. V shed 4 bases, J shed 10 bases, and the junction held 13 bases outside the gene matches. Germline V lookup: CDR1 SGHRS, CDR2 YFSETQ. DNA of the CDR3: TGCGCCAGCAGCCTCAGCACTAGCGGGAGATCTTGGGAGCAGTTCTTC. It codes for CASSLSTSGRSWEQFF.

This chain joins TRBV11-2 and TRBJ1-1; D uncertain. Germline CDR1 is SGHAT and CDR2 is FQNNGV. The CDR3 is 14 residues long. For the CDR3, the DNA is TGTGCAGCCCCGGGGAGGTCTCTGAACACTGAAGCTTTCTTT. Its protein is CAAPGRSLNTEAFF.